Below are 22 T cell receptor beta chains sequenced from a single sample in a study of Graves' ophthalmopathy and Graves' hyperthyroidism. Amplified TCR beta CDR3 regions were obtained using RNA transcripts as template. An opening RT-PCR round employed HTBI primers and preceded a second-round multiplex PCR. Via MiXCR, TCRdb re-called the multiplex PCR reads, giving one row per CDR3 protein. The sample carries hundreds of thousands of distinct CDR3 sequences, approximately 22% recorded once. Sample: peripheral blood. The source of these receptors is a woman aged 18-30 years with stable Graves' hyperthyroidism. Some clones in this sample may be carry-over from other donors' samples.

Of note for this clonotype: With a much larger clone just one base away, this may be a read error. The V gene is TRBV7-3, the J gene TRBJ1-1, with 8 bases aligning to TRBD1. This CDR3 has 15 residues. J was trimmed by 7 bases and V by 5 bases; bases with no gene match: 12. Germline CDR1 is SGHTA and CDR2 is FQGTGA. As DNA, the CDR3 is TGTGCCAGCAGCCCATTTGGGGCAGGGGGCTATGAAGCTTTCTTT. It is translated as CASSPFGAGGYEAFF.

V is TRBV20-1 and J is TRBJ2-2; TRBD2 matches at 9 bases. CDR1 and CDR2 (germline): DFQATT, SNEGSKA (reference sequence). The junction had 4 bases not matched to a gene; V was cut back by 4 bases and J by 7 bases. There are 13 residues in the CDR3. The CDR3 DNA sequence: TGCAGTGCTACTATAGCGGGAGTCGGGGAGCTGTTTTTT. It yields the protein CSATIAGVGELFF.

In its sample, this clonotype was seen a few times. V gene TRBV15 combines with J gene TRBJ1-3; D is unresolved. Germline CDR1 LNHNV, CDR2 YYDKDF (reference sequence). CDR3 length: 12 residues. The V end lost 8 bases, the J end lost 3 bases, and 8 bases lay between the germline ends. CDR3 protein: CATLLDGNTIYF. The CDR3 DNA follows: TGTGCCACCCTACTGGATGGAAACACCATATATTTT.

The chain has TRBV6-1 and TRBJ2-7; perhaps TRBD1 as D (6 bases). CDR3 length: 14 residues. V was clipped by 7 bases and J by 2 bases, with 15 bases between them. The germline CDR1 and CDR2 sequences are MNHNS and SASEGT. CDR3 in DNA: TGTGCCAGCACCCTAGGGGGTTCGGCCTACGAGCAGTACTTC. Encoded protein: CASTLGGSAYEQYF.

This clonotype was recorded many times. The chain employs TRBV20-1 and TRBJ1-1; D might be TRBD1 (6 bases). Deletions cut 3 bases from V and 5 bases from J, with 16 bases between. The CDR3 runs 14 residues. Germline CDR1 DFQATT, CDR2 SNEGSKA (reference sequence). The CDR3 protein is CSASRGARGTEAFF. In DNA, the CDR3 is TGCAGTGCTAGTAGGGGGGCCCGCGGGACTGAAGCTTTCTTT.

This clonotype is a singleton in its sample. The CDR3: CASSETVLQPQHF. The CDR3 DNA reads as TGTGCCAGTAGTGAGACAGTTCTTCAGCCCCAGCATTTT. The chain combines TRBV19 with TRBJ1-5, with a possible D match to TRBD1 (5 bases). This CDR3 spans 13 amino acids. CDR1 LNHDA and CDR2 SQIVND come from the germline V gene (reference sequence). V was trimmed by 5 bases and J by 6 bases, leaving 11 bases between them.

This clonotype was seen repeatedly, ten times or more. The DNA for the CDR3 is TGTGCCAGCAACGCCCCCTTTGGGGGAATGAACACTGAAGCTTTCTTT. It is translated as CASNAPFGGMNTEAFF. The chain carries TRBV6-5 and TRBJ1-1; D perhaps matches TRBD1 (5 bases). Per germline, CDR1 MNHEY and CDR2 SVGAGI. The V gene lost 7 bases and the J gene lost 0 bases, with 18 bases spanning the gap. The CDR3 is 16 residues long.

This clonotype has only a few counts. The chain recombines TRBV7-2 with TRBJ2-7; TRBD1 or TRBD2 may be the D gene (5 bases each). V lost 4 bases and J 2 bases, leaving 15 bases between the germline ends. This CDR3 is built from 15 residues. CDR1 SGHTA and CDR2 FQGNSA come from the germline V gene. CDR3 in amino acids: CASSSYRDRPYEQYF. The CDR3 bases are TGTGCCAGCAGCTCTTACCGGGACCGTCCCTACGAGCAGTACTTC. Looking up the rest from reference TRBV7-2 and TRBJ2-7 gives the full variable domain: GAGVSQSPSNKVTEKGKDVELRCDPISGHTALYWYRQSLGQGLEFLIYFQGNSAPDKSGLPSDRFSAERTGGSVSTLTIQRTQQEDSAVYLCASSSYRDRPYEQYFGPGTRLTVT.

This clonotype appeared many times. The V and J genes are TRBV12-3 or TRBV12-4 and TRBJ2-7; no reliable D call. This CDR3 region has 12 residues. V was clipped by 1 base and J by 5 bases, with 6 bases between them. CDR3 loop: CASSLGVHEQYF. The CDR3 DNA is TGTGCCAGCAGTTTAGGGGTTCACGAGCAGTACTTC.

J is TRBJ1-2 and V is TRBV6-1; 7 bases fit TRBD1. V shed 6 bases and J 6 bases; nucleotides not matched to a gene: 13. This CDR3 has 15 residues. Germline CDR1 MNHNS, CDR2 SASEGT. CDR3 loop: CASSERGQLRDGYTF. CDR3 nucleotide sequence: TGTGCCAGCAGCGAAAGGGGGCAGCTTAGGGATGGCTACACCTTC.

A remark on this clonotype: It may be a read error: a sequence one base away is much more abundant. The rearrangement links TRBV29-1 to TRBJ2-7; 9 positions agree with TRBD1. Germline CDR1 and CDR2: SQVTM and ANQGSEA. This CDR3 comprises 15 residues. Written as DNA, the CDR3 is TGCAGCGTTGAAAAGGCTGGGACAGGGAGGCACGAGAAGTACTTC. This translates into CSVEKAGTGRHEKYF.

This chain uses TRBV7-2 with TRBJ1-6; 9 nucleotides line up with TRBD1. Germline CDR1 and CDR2: SGHTA and FQGNSA. The CDR3 totals 18 residues. Trimming cost V 0 bases and J 7 bases; bases outside gene matches: 10. The CDR3 DNA follows: TGTGCCAGCAGCTTAGCCGGGACAGGGTTGAATTACAATTCACCCCTCCACTTT. Translating it yields CASSLAGTGLNYNSPLHF.

Ten or more counts support this clonotype. This chain uses TRBV9 with TRBJ1-1; D is undetermined. Trimming left V 3 bases short and J 6 bases short, with 12 bases between. The CDR3 runs 13 residues. CDR1 and CDR2 from the germline V gene are SGDLS and YYNGEE. The CDR3 DNA reads as TGTGCCAGCAGCGGAGGAAATAGCGCTGAAGCTTTCTTT. Translating gives CASSGGNSAEAFF.

This clonotype is a singleton in its sample. The chain links TRBV29-1 to TRBJ1-2, with TRBD1 matching over 7 bases. The germline CDR1 and CDR2 sequences are SQVTM and ANQGSEA. The CDR3 length is 13 residues. The V gene end was trimmed by 7 bases and the J gene end by 3 bases; junction bases not matched to a gene: 8. CDR3 in DNA: TGCAGCGCCCTACAGGGGCACTACTATGGCTACACCTTC. Its protein is CSALQGHYYGYTF. Looking up the rest from reference TRBV29-1 and TRBJ1-2 gives the full variable domain: SAVISQKPSRDICQRGTSLTIQCQVDSQVTMMFWYRQQPGQSLTLIATANQGSEATYESGFVIDKFPISRPNLTFSTLTVSNMSPEDSSIYLCSALQGHYYGYTFGSGTRLTVV.

This clonotype showed up many times. The chain combines TRBV9 with TRBJ2-7; 10 nucleotides align to TRBD2. V shed 0 bases and J 6 bases; nucleotides not matched to a gene: 6. The CDR3 runs 15 residues. Germline V gene lookup returns CDR1 SGDLS and CDR2 YYNGEE. CDR3 bases: TGTGCCAGCAGCGTAGATAGCGGGAGGTCAGGCGAGCAGTACTTC. It codes for CASSVDSGRSGEQYF.

This clonotype has at least ten counts. This chain links TRBV7-9 with TRBJ2-2, with D maybe TRBD1 (6 bases). Trimming left V 7 bases short and J 1 base short, with 13 bases between. Germline CDR1 and CDR2: SEHNR and FQNEAQ (reference sequence). The CDR3 totals 15 residues. CDR3 nucleotides: TGTGCCAGCATCGTTCGACAGGTGAACACCGGGGAGCTGTTTTTT. Encoded protein: CASIVRQVNTGELFF.

This clonotype was picked up many times. V gene TRBV11-2 combines with J gene TRBJ2-5; 9 nucleotides match TRBD2. Germline assignment: CDR1 SGHAT and CDR2 FQNNGV. The CDR3 covers 17 residues. V dropped 0 bases and J dropped 6; count of bases not matched to a gene: 11. The CDR3: CASSLDALAGPGQTQYF. For the CDR3, the DNA is TGTGCCAGCAGCTTAGATGCCCTAGCGGGGCCCGGGCAGACCCAGTACTTC.

The V call is TRBV10-3, the J call TRBJ2-5, with 7 positions matching TRBD2. CDR1 and CDR2 from the germline V gene are ENHRY and SYGVKD. The junction had 6 bases not matched to a gene; V was cut back by 1 base and J by 1 base. CDR3 length: 16 residues. As DNA, the CDR3 is TGTGCCATCAGTGAGTTTGTGGGAGGGCCCCAAGAGACCCAGTACTTC. Its translation: CAISEFVGGPQETQYF.

This clonotype appeared a few times. This rearrangement joins TRBV30 to TRBJ1-1; D gene ambiguous. The CDR3 contains 13 residues. The V gene lost 3 bases and the J gene lost 3 bases, with 11 bases spanning the gap. Germline V CDR1 and CDR2: GTSNPN, SVGIG (reference sequence). In DNA, the CDR3 is TGTGCCTGGAGCTTCGGCATACACACTGAAGCTTTCTTT. Encoded protein: CAWSFGIHTEAFF.

This chain uses TRBV28 with TRBJ2-4, with D possibly being TRBD2 (6 bases). Trimming removed 5 bases at V and 0 bases at J, with 20 bases between. The V gene's germline CDR1 is MDHEN and CDR2 SYDVKM. CDR3 length: 18 amino acids. The CDR3 nucleotides read TGTGCCAGCAGTCCGAGGGCCAGGGAGGTGTTAGCCAAAAACATTCAGTACTTC. Residues: CASSPRAREVLAKNIQYF.

This clonotype has ten or more counts. The chain is built from TRBV6-1 and TRBJ2-2, with D perhaps matching TRBD2 (6 bases). Germline CDR1 is MNHNS and CDR2 is SASEGT. V shed 6 bases and J shed 3 bases, with 14 bases lying between them. This CDR3 contains 15 residues. CDR3 bases: TGTGCCAGCAGACTTAGCGGTACCCACACCGGGGAGCTGTTTTTT. Its translation is CASRLSGTHTGELFF.

This chain connects TRBV6-2 or TRBV6-3 to TRBJ2-2; a possible D gene is TRBD2 (5 bases). The germline CDR1 and CDR2 sequences are MNHEY and SVGEGT. The CDR3 spans 19 residues. The V and J ends lost 0 bases and 1 base respectively, with 18 bases between them. The DNA for the CDR3 is TGTGCCAGCAGTTACTCTACGGCCAGGACTCTCGGGAACACCGGGGAGCTGTTTTTT. Amino acids: CASSYSTARTLGNTGELFF.